The source of this T cell receptor beta chain is a study of CD8+CD57+ T cells in acquired aplastic anemia. Study-wide results and limits: Patients showed no significant difference from controls in CD8+ Simpson's diversity.

With V trimmed by 2 bases and J by 5 bases, 5 bases remained unmatched. CDR3 size: 13 residues. The V gene's germline CDR1 is SQVTM and CDR2 ANQGSEA. Genomic DNA acted as the template from which TCR beta VDJ combination and CDR3 sequence profiling were carried out. TCRdb analysed the reads with MiXCR anew, one entry per CDR3 protein. The sample shows approximately 470,000 distinct CDR3 sequences, around 33% of them seen only once. Comments on this clonotype: Its antigen remains unknown.

Flow cytometry had shown expanded CD8+CD57+ cells in the patients chosen for sequencing. Sequencing was performed on sorted CD4+, CD8+, or CD8+CD57+ T cells (not recorded which) from PBMCs. This TCR derives from a human donor with aplastic anemia. The rearrangement joins TRBV29-1 to TRBJ1-2; TRBD1 matches 7 bases. CDR3 sequence (DNA): TGCAGCGTTGAAAGAGGGACAGTTTATGGCTACACCTTC. This encodes CSVERGTVYGYTF.